The 10 T cell receptor beta chains given below trace back to one sample, sequenced in a study of cytomegalovirus exposure and HLA in healthy donors (dated by TCRdb to 2016 to 2017). Library preparation used the immunoSEQ multiplex PCR assay. The multiplex PCR relied on a mix of 60 forward primers for TCR Vbeta segments and 13 reverse primers for TCR Jbeta segments. Not all clones reach the TCRdb copy of this immuneACCESS table, which keeps in-frame sequences only. Checked studies attribute under half of the gap to unresolved V genes and leave the rest unexplained. This sample holds about 120,000 clones; over 15% were observed only once. The ten biggest clones cover under 2% of the sample. Sequencing was done on a sample of PBMCs. The receptor set was obtained from a woman younger than 30 in good health and CMV-seronegative.

This clone was picked up a small number of times. The CDR3 coding sequence is TGCGCCAGCGCCTCGGGTAATGAGCAGTTCTTC. It translates to CASASGNEQFF. The chain recombines TRBV5-1 with TRBJ2-1; D remains unclear. V lost 7 bases and J 7 bases, leaving 9 bases between the germline ends. CDR1 is SGHRS, CDR2 YFSETQ, per germline. The CDR3 sequence is 11 residues long.

This clone was detected a few times. The chain is built from TRBV4-1 and TRBJ2-7; TRBD1 matches 11 bases. CDR3 length: 15 residues. The V gene end was trimmed by 0 bases and the J gene end by 3 bases; junction bases not matched to a gene: 1. Per the germline V gene, CDR1 is MGHRA and CDR2 is YSYEKL. The CDR3 nucleotides are TGCGCCAGCAGCCAAGATGGGACAGGGGGCTACGAGCAGTACTTC. This translates into CASSQDGTGGYEQYF.

This chain uses TRBV4-1 with TRBJ2-3; 7 bases are shared with TRBD2. The CDR3 runs to 20 residues. Germline V lookup: CDR1 MGHRA, CDR2 YSYEKL. J was trimmed by 4 bases and V by 1 base; bases with no gene match: 20. CDR3 protein: CASSQGPRSLADTSPDTQYF. The CDR3 bases are TGCGCCAGCAGCCAAGGGCCCCGGAGTCTAGCGGATACTTCTCCAGATACGCAGTATTTT.

This clone was seen more than once but under ten times. The rearrangement joins TRBV7-3 to TRBJ2-3; TRBD1 matches 9 bases. The CDR3 sequence is 14 residues long. V shed 4 bases and J 5 bases; nucleotides not matched to a gene: 4. The germline gives CDR1 SGHTA, CDR2 FQGTGA. CDR3 sequence (DNA): TGTGCCAGCAGCTCAACAGGGGGCGGAGATACGCAGTATTTT. Translated: CASSSTGGGDTQYF.

The chain joins TRBV9 to TRBJ1-1; the D is unclear. V was shortened by 1 base and J by 6 bases, with 10 bases between the two germline ends. Germline-derived CDR1 and CDR2 are SGDLS and YYNGEE. The CDR3 sequence is 13 residues long. This chain's CDR3 is CASSVLNSAEAFF. The CDR3 DNA follows: TGTGCCAGCAGCGTATTAAACAGTGCTGAAGCTTTCTTT.

This sequence joins TRBV27 and TRBJ2-7, with D tentatively TRBD1 (6 bases). Germline assignment: CDR1 MNHEY and CDR2 SMNVEV (reference sequence). Trimming pared 0 bases from V and 0 bases from J, leaving 6 bases between. This CDR3 is built from 14 residues. CDR3 protein: CASSLSTGSYEQYF. The DNA for the CDR3 is TGTGCCAGCAGTTTATCGACAGGCTCCTACGAGCAGTACTTC.

V gene TRBV25-1 combines with J gene TRBJ1-1, with D possibly TRBD1 on 5 matching bases. CDR3 length: 12 residues. V was clipped by 1 base and J by 11 bases, with 11 bases between them. Germline CDR1 MGHDK, CDR2 SYGVNS. The CDR3 sequence: CASSEFGAIAFF. The CDR3 DNA sequence: TGTGCCAGCAGTGAATTTGGGGCGATTGCTTTCTTT. The full variable domain, in which reference TRBV25-1 and TRBJ1-1 provide the parts outside the CDR3, is EADIYQTPRYLVIGTGKKITLECSQTMGHDKMYWYQQDPGMELHLIHYSYGVNSTEKGDLSSESTVSRIRTEHFPLTLESARPSHTSQYLCASSEFGAIAFFGQGTRLTVV.

This clone appeared a few times. V usage is TRBV2 and J usage is TRBJ2-7, with 8 positions matching TRBD1. V was pared by 6 bases and J by 0 bases, with 4 bases of the junction left unmatched. There are 14 residues in the CDR3. Germline CDR1 SNHLY, CDR2 FYNNEI. CDR3 in DNA: TGTGCCAGCAGGGGGACAGGCGGCTCCTACGAGCAGTACTTC. It codes for CASRGTGGSYEQYF.

This clone was observed a handful of times. V and J are TRBV6-1 and TRBJ1-1; D perhaps matches TRBD1 (6 bases). This CDR3 is built from 14 residues. The germline V gene has CDR1 MNHNS and CDR2 SASEGT. Between the trimmed V and J ends, which lost 7 bases and 4 bases, there was a span of 16 bases. The DNA for the CDR3 is TGTGCCAGCACAGACCAGGGGAGCTCCACTGAAGCTTTCTTT. It specifies CASTDQGSSTEAFF.

This clone was counted a few times. This chain uses TRBV5-4 with TRBJ1-1, with 10 bases identical to TRBD1. The CDR3 extends over 15 amino acids. Germline CDR1 SGHNT, CDR2 YYREEE (reference sequence). V gave up 7 bases and J gave up 1 base; unmatched junction bases: 7. The CDR3 DNA follows: TGTGCCAGCGGGGACAGGGGCCCGACGAACACTGAAGCTTTCTTT. Residues: CASGDRGPTNTEAFF.